This T cell receptor beta chain emerged from a study of T cell responses to AZD1222 COVID-19 vaccine. This CDR3 is 15 amino acids long. V lost 4 bases to trimming and J lost 2 bases; unmatched junction nucleotides: 4. Germline V gene data show CDR1 as SGHNT and CDR2 as YYREEE (reference sequence). General study findings and limits: Without day 14 samples, only post-peak T cell repertoires were studied.

With regard to this clone: Its antigen is currently unknown.

TCRdb keeps only in-frame clones here, not all; method: immunoSEQ multiplex PCR. The sample contains more than 80,000 clones, 70% to 90% of which appear only once. The sequence was obtained from an adult who received the AZD1222 COVID-19 vaccine. V usage is TRBV5-4 and J usage is TRBJ2-5; 11 bases are shared with TRBD2. Sequenced here: peripheral blood, sampled 28 days after the second AZD1222 dose. The CDR3 sequence is CASSAGLAVQETQYF. CDR3 DNA sequence: TGTGCCAGCAGCGCGGGACTAGCGGTACAAGAGACCCAGTACTTC.